The rows below give T cell receptor beta chains drawn from one sample of a study of T cells after yellow fever vaccination. MiXCR, applied by TCRdb to the 5' RACE reads, yields one record per CDR3 protein. This table has a few hundred thousand distinct CDR3 sequences, about a sixth appearing once. The sample here was PBMCs, taken 5 days after the first yellow fever vaccination. The receptor source for this set is a man aged 18 to 35 who received the YFV17D yellow fever vaccine. Both conserved end residues are part of each CDR3. D genes are given only for firm matches. The listing skips clone size in some rows; elsewhere it reads once, few, many or a size class.

TRBV5-1	.	.	TRBJ2-3	CASRPDGGQDTQYF	TGCGCCAGCCGTCCTGACGGGGGGCAGGATACGCAGTATTTT
TRBV5-1	many	.	TRBJ1-1	CASSLSNVWNTEAFF	TGCGCCAGCAGCCTCAGCAACGTATGGAACACTGAAGCTTTCTTT
TRBV4-1	few	TRBD1	TRBJ1-2	CASSHKDRANYGYTF	TGCGCCAGCAGCCATAAGGACAGGGCAAACTATGGCTACACCTTC
TRBV20-1	few	.	TRBJ1-6	CSARMGTPLHF	TGCAGTGCTAGGATGGGAACACCCCTCCACTTT
TRBV20-1	few	.	TRBJ2-1	CSARQGSGDEQFF	TGCAGTGCTAGGCAGGGGTCTGGCGATGAGCAGTTCTTC
TRBV30	few	.	TRBJ1-1	CAWSAQGGAEAFF	TGTGCCTGGAGTGCCCAGGGTGGGGCTGAAGCTTTCTTT
TRBV20-1	.	TRBD1	TRBJ1-2	CSARETGGANYGYTF	TGCAGTGCTAGGGAGACAGGGGGCGCTAACTATGGCTACACCTTC
TRBV6-5	.	.	TRBJ2-3	CASSYGGPEGYTQYF	TGTGCCAGCAGTTACGGGGGCCCTGAGGGATATACGCAGTATTTT
TRBV11-3	.	.	TRBJ2-1	CASGRYPGNEQFF	TGTGCCAGCGGCCGATACCCGGGGAATGAGCAGTTCTTC
TRBV5-4	few	.	TRBJ1-6	CASSGRADSPLHF	TGTGCCAGCAGCGGCCGGGCAGATTCACCCCTCCACTTT
TRBV5-6	.	.	TRBJ2-6	CASSTFGANVLTF	TGTGCCAGCAGCACATTTGGGGCCAACGTCCTGACTTTC
TRBV7-2	few	.	TRBJ2-1	CASSFSQGYNEQFF	TGTGCCAGCAGCTTTAGCCAGGGGTACAATGAGCAGTTCTTC
TRBV5-1	.	.	TRBJ2-7	CASSDSGF	TGCGCCAGCAGCGACAGTGGCTTC
TRBV28	few	.	TRBJ2-4	CASSLWDNKNIQYF	TGTGCCAGCAGTTTATGGGACAACAAAAACATTCAGTACTTC
TRBV6-2/TRBV6-3	.	TRBD1	TRBJ1-5	CASSYSPDRGHQPQHF	TGTGCCAGCAGTTACTCTCCGGACAGGGGGCATCAGCCCCAGCATTTT
TRBV28	few	.	TRBJ2-5	CASSYAARGRRQETQYF	TGTGCCAGCAGTTATGCGGCTCGGGGCAGACGCCAAGAGACCCAGTACTTC
TRBV20-1	.	.	TRBJ2-7	CSAYRQGFYEQYF	TGCAGTGCCTATCGCCAGGGGTTCTACGAGCAGTACTTC
TRBV7-9	.	.	TRBJ2-5	CASSPTLTAKETQYF	TGTGCCAGCAGCCCAACGCTCACGGCCAAAGAGACCCAGTACTTC
TRBV5-5	many	.	TRBJ2-3	CASSLTGIKDTQYF	TGTGCCAGCAGCTTGACAGGGATCAAAGATACGCAGTATTTT